This T cell receptor (beta chain) is from a study of cytomegalovirus exposure and HLA in healthy donors. The overall study: Within an early data release were 80 million to 90 million unique TCRs drawn from HLA-typed donors.

Use of 60 Vbeta and 13 Jbeta primers characterized the PCR. Sequencing used immunoSEQ multiplex PCR; TCRdb keeps in-frame clones, though not all of them. The sample yields 130,000 to 150,000 clones, 80% seen once. Details on this clone: The antigen is undetermined.

Notes on the study in general: Over 15,000 TCR beta sequences were associated with HLA alleles at 0.05 false discovery rate in a later analysis. It emerged from a later analysis that several of the most significant clusters appeared to be linked to common viral pathogens.

CDR1 is MDHEN, CDR2 SYDVKM, per germline. There are 13 residues in the CDR3. Trimming took 3 bases from V and 4 from J, leaving 9 bases between them. The chain is built from TRBV28 and TRBJ1-1, with D perhaps TRBD1 (6 bases). The specimen sequenced was PBMCs. This sequence originates from a woman in her 30s in good health and CMV-seronegative. The CDR3 sequence is CASSLQGGTEAFF. Written as DNA, the CDR3 is TGTGCCAGCAGTTTGCAAGGGGGCACTGAAGCTTTCTTT.